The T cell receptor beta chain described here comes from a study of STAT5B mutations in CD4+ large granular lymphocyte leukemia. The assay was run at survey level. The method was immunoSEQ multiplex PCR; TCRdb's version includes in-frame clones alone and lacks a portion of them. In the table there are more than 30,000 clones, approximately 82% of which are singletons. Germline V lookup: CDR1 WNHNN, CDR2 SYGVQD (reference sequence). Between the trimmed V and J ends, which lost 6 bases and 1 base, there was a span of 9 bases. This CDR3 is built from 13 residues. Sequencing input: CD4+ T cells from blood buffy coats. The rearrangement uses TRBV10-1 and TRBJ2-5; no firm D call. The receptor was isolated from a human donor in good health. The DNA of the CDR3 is TGCGCCAGCAGCCCGGATTTCCAAGAGACCCAGTACTTC. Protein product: CASSPDFQETQYF.